This TCR beta chain is drawn from a study of T cell responses to AZD1222 COVID-19 vaccine. Study-wide results and limits: Spike-specific TCR breadth and depth grew following two AZD1222 doses. Epitopes outside B.1.351 and B.1.1.7 mutated regions reportedly drew nearly half of spike TCRs. Females outnumbered males among donors, who were mostly white British; clonal diversity was possibly underestimated.

Libraries were prepared by immunoSEQ multiplex PCR; TCRdb keeps only in-frame clonotypes and omits some of them. Counted here are approximately 200,000 clones, about 91% occurring once; the ten biggest clones make up 7.7%. This clone was seen only a few times. What it binds is unknown. The CDR3 runs 17 residues. With 8 bases removed from V and 7 bases from J, the gap between germline ends came to 24 bases. Germline-derived CDR1 and CDR2 are SEHNR and FQNEAQ (reference sequence). The sequence derives from an adult in good health. The chain is built from TRBV7-9 and TRBJ1-6; D is unresolved. The sample here was peripheral blood, taken on day 0 of AZD1222 vaccination. CDR3 protein: CASRSLADAVKNSPLHF. DNA of the CDR3: TGTGCCAGCCGTTCATTAGCAGACGCAGTCAAGAATTCACCCCTCCACTTT.